This TCR beta chain derives from a study of T-cell memory formation after mild COVID-19. V trimming: 6 bases; J trimming: 6 bases; junction bases outside the gene matches: 17. The CDR3 spans 16 residues. Germline values: CDR1 SQVTM, CDR2 ANQGSEA. TCRdb passed the 5' RACE reads through MiXCR, listing each CDR3 protein once. Among 250,000 or so distinct CDR3 sequences listed, about a sixth were seen once. The sequenced sample was PBMCs or a T cell subset sorted from them (not recorded which). The chain is built from TRBV29-1 and TRBJ2-3, with 8 bases identical to TRBD2. The receptor was derived from a man aged 18 to 30 who had mild COVID-19 (a few samples of this study predate the infection). Cell type and time point are not known. The CDR3 reads CSVRRFAGGSLDTQYF. CDR3 bases: TGCAGCGTCCGCCGATTTGCGGGGGGTTCCTTGGATACGCAGTATTTT.